This T cell receptor (beta chain) was sequenced in a study of blood T cell repertoires in COVID-19. As for the study in general: Samples came from the United States, Italy and Spain, spanning acute and convalescent COVID-19. T cells, B-cell-depleted T cells, or PBMCs provided the cDNA or gDNA that served as material.

Authors' methods: How many nucleated cells were present was estimated from reference gene primer amplification. Sequenced by immunoSEQ multiplex PCR; TCRdb stores in-frame clones only, minus some. That table is the source of V, J and clone size, and D and trimming were worked out from the DNA. The table includes about 98,000 clones, around nine tenths detected once. There are 11 residues in the CDR3. J gave up 10 bases and V 3 bases, and 2 bases lay outside the gene matches. Germline CDR1 reads MGHDK; CDR2 reads SYGVNS. This clone showed up just a few times. The genes are TRBV25-1 and TRBJ1-1, with 7 bases identical to TRBD1. The receptor was isolated from a man in his forties or fifties with acute or convalescent COVID-19. The sequenced sample consisted of peripheral blood. The CDR3 loop is CASSDPGGAFF. The CDR3 DNA is TGTGCCAGCAGTGACCCAGGGGGAGCTTTCTTT.